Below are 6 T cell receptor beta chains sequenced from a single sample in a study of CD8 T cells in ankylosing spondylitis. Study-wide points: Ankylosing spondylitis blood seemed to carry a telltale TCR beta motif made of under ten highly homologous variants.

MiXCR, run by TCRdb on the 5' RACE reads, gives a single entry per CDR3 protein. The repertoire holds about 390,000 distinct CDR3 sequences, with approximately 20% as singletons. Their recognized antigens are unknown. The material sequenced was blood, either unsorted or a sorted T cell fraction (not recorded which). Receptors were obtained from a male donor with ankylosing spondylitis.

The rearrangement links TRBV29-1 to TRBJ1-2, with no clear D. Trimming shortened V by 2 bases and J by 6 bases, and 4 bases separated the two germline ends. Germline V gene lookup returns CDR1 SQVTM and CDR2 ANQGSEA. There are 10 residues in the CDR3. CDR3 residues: CSVETDGYTF. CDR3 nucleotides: TGCAGCGTTGAAACCGATGGCTACACCTTC.

The CDR3 here is CASSQLASGYEQYF. Written as DNA, the CDR3 is TGTGCCAGCAGCCAATTAGCTTCGGGGTACGAGCAGTACTTC. The chain carries TRBV3-1 and TRBJ2-7, with D tentatively TRBD2 (5 bases). This CDR3 contains 14 residues. Trimming pared 2 bases from V and 4 bases from J, leaving 12 bases between. Germline V gene lookup returns CDR1 LGHDT and CDR2 YNNKEL (reference sequence).

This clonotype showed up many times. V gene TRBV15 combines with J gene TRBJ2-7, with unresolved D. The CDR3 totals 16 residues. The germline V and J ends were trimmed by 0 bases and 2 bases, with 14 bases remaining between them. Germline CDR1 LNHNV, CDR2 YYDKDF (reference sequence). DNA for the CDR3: TGTGCCACCAGCAGAGATTTCGCCAGACACCCCTACGAGCAGTACTTC. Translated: CATSRDFARHPYEQYF.

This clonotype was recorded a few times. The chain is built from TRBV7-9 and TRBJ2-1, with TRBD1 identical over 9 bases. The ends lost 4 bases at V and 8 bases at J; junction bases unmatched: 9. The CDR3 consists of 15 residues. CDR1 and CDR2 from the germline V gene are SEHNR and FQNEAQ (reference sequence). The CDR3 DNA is TGTGCCAGCAGCTCCGGACAGGGGAGGTCGGATGAGCAGTTCTTC. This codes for CASSSGQGRSDEQFF.

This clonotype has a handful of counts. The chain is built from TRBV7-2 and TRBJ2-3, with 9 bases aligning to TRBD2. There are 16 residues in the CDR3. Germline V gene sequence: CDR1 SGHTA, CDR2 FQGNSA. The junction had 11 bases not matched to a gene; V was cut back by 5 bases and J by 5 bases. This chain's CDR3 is CASSPPLAGVKDTQYF. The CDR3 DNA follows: TGTGCCAGCAGCCCCCCATTAGCGGGAGTGAAAGATACGCAGTATTTT.

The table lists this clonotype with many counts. The CDR3 loop reads CASRQTGENQPQHF. CDR3 nucleotides: TGTGCCAGCAGGCAAACAGGGGAGAATCAGCCCCAGCATTTT. J is TRBJ1-5 and V is TRBV6-2 or TRBV6-3; 7 bases fit TRBD1. Germline V gene sequence: CDR1 MNHEY, CDR2 SVGEGT. This CDR3 is 14 amino acids long. With V trimmed by 6 bases and J by 4 bases, 6 bases remained unmatched.